A selection of T cell receptor beta chains follows, all from one sample in a study of immune characterization of retroperitoneal liposarcoma. TCRdb re-analysed the PCR reads in MiXCR, keeping a single row per CDR3 protein. This table holds around 20,000 distinct CDR3 sequences, approximately 40% found once. Sequencing input: blood. The source of these receptors is a male donor with retroperitoneal liposarcoma. Both conserved end residues are part of each CDR3. D genes are given only for firm matches. Some rows have no size entry. The others give once, few or many, or a class for an expanded clone.

v_gene,d_gene,abundance,j_gene,CDR3aa,CDR3nt
TRBV11-2,TRBD2,NA,TRBJ2-3,CASSPPRAAGTDTQYF,TGTGCCAGCAGCCCACCTAGGGCAGCGGGGACAGATACGCAGTATTTT
TRBV5-5,NA,few,TRBJ2-3,CASSLEVGSTDTQYF,TGTGCCAGCAGCTTGGAGGTTGGCAGCACAGATACGCAGTATTTT
TRBV27,NA,NA,TRBJ1-1,CASSLSASRRAFF,TGTGCCAGCAGTTTATCCGCATCCAGGAGGGCTTTCTTT
TRBV11-2,NA,NA,TRBJ2-1,CASSLGRDNSYEQFF,TGTGCCAGCAGCTTAGGCCGGGACAACTCCTACGAGCAGTTCTTC
TRBV27,NA,once,TRBJ2-1,CASSSALETSYNEQFF,TGTGCCAGCAGTTCGGCCCTCGAGACGTCCTACAATGAGCAGTTCTTC
TRBV6-1,TRBD2,NA,TRBJ2-3,CASKPAGADNEQLF,TGTGCCAGCAAGCCAGCGGGGGCTGACAATGAGCAGTTATTC
TRBV12-5,TRBD1,many,TRBJ2-6,CASGSPSRDRPNSGANVLTF,TGTGCTAGTGGTTCGCCTAGTCGGGACAGACCGAACTCTGGGGCCAACGTCCTGACTTTC
TRBV27,NA,few,TRBJ2-5,CASSLLPGTQETQYF,TGTGCCAGCAGTTTATTACCGGGGACACAAGAGACCCAGTACTTC
TRBV11-2,NA,NA,TRBJ2-5,CASRNLDGGATQYF,TGTGCCAGCAGAAATTTGGACGGTGGCGCGACCCAGTACTTC
TRBV7-6,NA,NA,TRBJ2-5,CASSQSGETQYF,TGTGCCAGCAGTCAGTCTGGGGAGACCCAGTACTTC
TRBV25-1,TRBD1,many,TRBJ1-1,CASSEWGQGAFF,TGTGCCAGCAGTGAATGGGGACAGGGAGCTTTCTTT
TRBV6-1,NA,medium-sized,TRBJ2-5,CASSEEGVLQETQYF,TGTGCCAGCAGTGAAGAGGGAGTGCTGCAAGAGACCCAGTACTTC
TRBV7-8,NA,many,TRBJ2-3,CASSLLRDTQYF,TGTGCCAGCAGCCTTCTCAGAGATACGCAGTATTTT
TRBV6-1,TRBD1,many,TRBJ2-7,CASSERTGGSYNEQYF,TGTGCCAGCAGTGAACGAACAGGGGGCTCCTACAATGAGCAGTACTTC
TRBV27,NA,many,TRBJ2-1,CASSSDRSLPNEQFF,TGTGCCAGCAGTTCCGACAGGAGCCTACCTAATGAGCAGTTCTTC
TRBV6-1,NA,NA,TRBJ1-2,CASSEANGSGYTF,TGTGCCAGCAGTGAAGCGAACGGGAGTGGCTACACCTTC
TRBV6-1,NA,medium-sized,TRBJ1-2,CASSAIVYGYTF,TGTGCCAGCAGCGCGATCGTGTATGGCTACACCTTC
TRBV10-1,NA,few,TRBJ1-6,CASMLREGGEGSPLHF,TGCGCCAGCATGCTCCGTGAGGGGGGGGAAGGTTCACCCCTCCACTTT
TRBV10-1,TRBD1,NA,TRBJ2-1,CASSGFQGAEQFF,TGCGCCAGCAGTGGATTCCAGGGGGCCGAGCAGTTCTTC
TRBV10-2,NA,medium-sized,TRBJ2-3,CASSESRSSDTQYF,TGCGCCAGCAGTGAGTCGAGGAGTTCAGATACGCAGTATTTT
TRBV25-1,TRBD1,NA,TRBJ2-1,CASTPTGFGGETQFF,TGTGCCAGCACCCCGACAGGGTTTGGGGGAGAGACCCAGTTCTTC
TRBV5-1,NA,NA,TRBJ2-7,CASRREWSYEQYF,TGCGCCAGCAGACGGGAGTGGTCCTACGAGCAGTACTTC
TRBV7-2,NA,NA,TRBJ2-7,CASSLPGPTYEQYF,TGTGCCAGCAGCTTACCGGGGCCAACCTACGAGCAGTACTTC
TRBV6-1,NA,few,TRBJ1-1,CASRDGWNTEAFF,TGTGCCAGCAGGGACGGATGGAACACTGAAGCTTTCTTT
TRBV7-2,NA,NA,TRBJ1-2,CASSARWGANYGYTF,TGTGCCAGCAGCGCAAGATGGGGGGCAAACTATGGCTACACCTTC
TRBV7-8,NA,NA,TRBJ1-5,CASSLQASAQPQHF,TGTGCCAGCAGCTTACAGGCGTCGGCTCAGCCCCAGCATTTT
TRBV6-1,TRBD1,few,TRBJ2-5,CASLDGQVQETQYF,TGTGCCAGCCTCGATGGACAGGTCCAAGAGACCCAGTACTTC
TRBV7-8,NA,few,TRBJ2-4,CASSGGSTLAKNIQYF,TGTGCCAGCAGCGGCGGGTCTACCTTAGCCAAAAACATTCAGTACTTC
TRBV6-1,NA,few,TRBJ2-3,CASSAYSTDTQYF,TGTGCCAGCAGTGCATATAGCACAGATACGCAGTATTTT
TRBV6-1,TRBD1,many,TRBJ2-7,CASSRTGPYEQYF,TGTGCCAGCAGTAGGACAGGGCCCTACGAGCAGTACTTC
TRBV7-2,NA,NA,TRBJ2-5,CASSFGGIRAQETQYF,TGTGCCAGCAGCTTTGGAGGAATAAGGGCCCAAGAGACCCAGTACTTC
TRBV10-1,NA,NA,TRBJ2-7,CASSDRSYNEQYF,TGCGCCAGCAGTGACAGGTCCTACAATGAGCAGTACTTC
TRBV7-6,NA,many,TRBJ2-5,CASSLSGSSYEQYF,TGTGCCAGCAGCTTAAGCGGGTCTAGTTATGAGCAGTACTTC
TRBV6-6,NA,NA,TRBJ1-3,CASLQGSGNTIYF,TGTGCCAGCCTACAGGGCTCTGGAAACACCATATATTTT
TRBV11-1,TRBD1,medium-sized,TRBJ2-7,CASSFGTALLLRQYF,TGTGCCAGCAGTTTTGGGACAGCCCTTCTCCTTAGGCAGTACTTC
TRBV7-3,NA,NA,TRBJ2-1,CASSLTGDYNEQFF,TGTGCCAGCAGCTTAACTGGGGACTACAATGAGCAGTTCTTC
TRBV6-1,NA,once,TRBJ2-1,CASSDRARGGEQFF,TGTGCCAGCAGTGATAGGGCCCGGGGCGGTGAGCAGTTCTTC
TRBV11-3,TRBD2,many,TRBJ2-7,CASSLAWGGSHDEQYF,TGTGCCAGCAGCTTAGCTTGGGGCGGGAGTCATGATGAGCAGTACTTC
TRBV12-3/TRBV12-4,TRBD2,many,TRBJ2-5,CASSSLAGGGETQYF,TGTGCCAGCAGTTCCCTAGCGGGAGGGGGAGAGACCCAGTACTTC
TRBV6-5,TRBD1,many,TRBJ1-2,CASSYLRQGSYGYTF,TGTGCCAGCAGTTACCTCCGACAGGGGTCCTATGGCTACACCTTC